These 19 T cell receptor beta chains share one sample of origin, sequenced in a study of blood T cell repertoires in COVID-19. Clones were sequenced by immunoSEQ multiplex PCR, and TCRdb holds only the in-frame ones, with some missing. Of about 230,000 clones in the sample, roughly 88% were seen once. The sequenced material came from PBMCs or T cells enriched from blood (not recorded which). These receptors came from a woman between 40 and 50 years old with acute COVID-19.

The chain uses TRBV5-6 and TRBJ2-2, with 8 positions matching TRBD1. V shed 4 bases, J shed 0 bases, and the junction held 5 bases outside the gene matches. The CDR3 sequence is 16 residues long. Germline V CDR1 and CDR2: SGHDT, YYEEEE. This CDR3 is CASSPWTGTNTGELFF. CDR3 DNA sequence: TGTGCCAGCAGCCCCTGGACAGGGACGAACACCGGGGAGCTGTTTTTT.

The chain has TRBV19 and TRBJ1-5; 9 positions agree with TRBD1. V was pared by 7 bases and J by 4 bases, with 11 bases of the junction left unmatched. Germline loops: CDR1 LNHDA, CDR2 SQIVND (reference sequence). This CDR3 comprises 16 residues. CDR3 residues: CASTPLGTGNNQPQHF. The CDR3, as DNA: TGTGCCAGTACCCCCCTAGGGACAGGGAATAATCAGCCCCAGCATTTT.

The V gene is TRBV6-1, the J gene TRBJ2-7; D gene unclear. This CDR3 region has 13 residues. Deletions cut 3 bases from V and 2 bases from J, with 8 bases between. Per the germline V gene, CDR1 is MNHNS and CDR2 is SASEGT. CDR3 sequence reads: CASSDRVAYEQYF. The CDR3 DNA is TGTGCCAGCAGTGACCGGGTCGCCTACGAGCAGTACTTC.

The chain's CDR3 is CASSLTRPRGTEAFF. CDR3 sequence (DNA): TGTGCCAGCAGCCTAACCCGCCCCCGGGGGACTGAAGCTTTCTTT. The V and J genes are TRBV3-1 (or the pseudogene TRBV3-2) and TRBJ1-1, with TRBD1 as a possible D gene (5 bases). With 4 bases removed from V and 5 bases from J, the gap between germline ends came to 17 bases. The V gene's germline CDR1 is LGHDT and CDR2 YNNKEL (reference sequence). The CDR3 is made up of 15 amino acids.

This clone was found once. The chain has TRBV7-4 and TRBJ1-4; tentatively, D is TRBD1 (6 bases). CDR1 is SGHVT and CDR2 is SQSDAQ in the germline V gene. The CDR3 runs 15 residues. Trimming shortened V by 2 bases and J by 3 bases, and 10 bases separated the two germline ends. Here the CDR3 DNA reads TGTGCCAGCAGCTTAAGAGGGGGTGCTAATGAAAAACTGTTTTTT. Amino acid sequence: CASSLRGGANEKLFF.

The CDR3 reads CVLHRGPLGYTF. The CDR3 DNA follows: TGTGTCCTTCACAGGGGGCCTCTAGGCTACACCTTC. This chain uses TRBV2 with TRBJ1-2; 9 nucleotides align to TRBD1. Germline-derived CDR1 and CDR2 are SNHLY and FYNNEI. The CDR3 sequence is 12 residues long.

The genes are TRBV4-3 and TRBJ2-2, with a weak D call TRBD2 (6 bases). The CDR3 loop spans 14 amino acids. Trimming pared 0 bases from V and 12 bases from J, leaving 14 bases between. Germline CDR1 reads LGHNA; CDR2 reads YSLEER. The CDR3 loop is CASSQDPVGGKLFF. DNA of the CDR3: TGCGCCAGCAGCCAAGATCCAGTAGGAGGGAAGCTGTTTTTT.

The genes are TRBV19 and TRBJ1-5; D may be TRBD1 (6 bases). V was pared by 2 bases and J by 5 bases, with 16 bases between. Germline values: CDR1 LNHDA, CDR2 SQIVND (reference sequence). CDR3 length: 16 amino acids. CDR3 sequence (DNA): TGTGCCAGTAGTATACCTACTCGGGGGGCGGATCAGCCCCAGCATTTT. Its protein product is CASSIPTRGADQPQHF.

About this clone: At the DNA level, this CDR3 is encoded by other sequences in the same sample as well. The V call is TRBV5-1, the J call TRBJ1-5; maybe TRBD1 (5 bases). The CDR3 runs to 15 residues. Germline assignment: CDR1 SGHRS and CDR2 YFSETQ. V shed 1 base and J shed 4 bases, with 12 bases lying between them. CDR3 DNA sequence: TGCGCCAGCAGCTTGACGGGACTGGGAAATCAGCCCCAGCATTTT. Translating it yields CASSLTGLGNQPQHF.

The chain carries TRBV5-4 and TRBJ2-3, with a tentative D call TRBD2 (6 bases). The V end lost 4 bases, the J end lost 0 bases, and 18 bases lay between the germline ends. The CDR3 has 17 amino acids. Per the germline V gene, CDR1 is SGHNT and CDR2 is YYREEE (reference sequence). CDR3 nucleotides: TGTGCCAGCAGCCTCGGTGGGCGGGGTCTCAGCACAGATACGCAGTATTTT. It specifies CASSLGGRGLSTDTQYF.

This clone has at least ten counts. The CDR3 loop is CATSRDLTDTQYF. In DNA, the CDR3 is TGTGCCACCAGCAGAGATTTAACAGATACGCAGTATTTT. The rearrangement links TRBV15 to TRBJ2-3; no clear D gene. Germline V gene data show CDR1 as LNHNV and CDR2 as YYDKDF (reference sequence). V lost 0 bases and J lost 3, with 4 bases in between. The CDR3 sequence is 13 residues long.

In the case of this clone: This clone may be a read error of a much larger clone one base away. The chain links TRBV7-2 to TRBJ1-6, with 7 bases aligning to TRBD1. The CDR3 contains 14 residues. Losses at the gene ends were 5 bases for V and 7 bases for J; bases not matched to a gene: 5. The germline V gene encodes CDR1 SGHTA and CDR2 FQGNSA. The CDR3 region is CASSLWDSNSPLHF. The CDR3 DNA is TGTGCCAGCAGCCTCTGGGACAGCAATTCACCCCTCCACTTT. The full variable domain, in which reference TRBV7-2 and TRBJ1-6 provide the parts outside the CDR3, is GAGVSQSPSNKVTEKGKDVELRCDPISGHTALYWYRQSLGQGLEFLIYFQGNSAPDKSGLPSDRFSAERTGGSVSTLTIQRTQQEDSAVYLCASSLWDSNSPLHFGNGTRLTVT.

V usage is TRBV21-1 and J usage is TRBJ2-7; TRBD2 is the table's D call and was not checked against the DNA. TRBV21-1 is a known pseudogene. The CDR3 is 16 amino acids. The CDR3 here is CASSKVGSGRSYEQYV. The CDR3 DNA follows: TGTGCCAGCAGCAAAGTGGGTAGCGGGAGATCCTACGAGCAGTACGTC.

This sequence joins TRBV7-2 and TRBJ2-4; possibly TRBD2 for D (5 bases). There are 16 residues in the CDR3. V lost 2 bases to trimming and J lost 5 bases, with 16 bases between them. Germline CDR1 reads SGHTA; CDR2 reads FQGNSA. In DNA, the CDR3 is TGTGCCAGCAGCTTAAATGTCGGCGGGCTTCAAAACATTCAGTACTTC. Its translation is CASSLNVGGLQNIQYF.

The chain has TRBV3-1 (or the pseudogene TRBV3-2) and TRBJ2-7; 8 bases match TRBD1. The CDR3 has 13 amino acids. V lost 5 bases, J lost 4 bases, and 4 bases stayed unmatched. The V gene's germline CDR1 is LGHDT and CDR2 YNNKEL (reference sequence). CDR3 nucleotide sequence: TGTGCCAGCAGCACTCGACAGGGGTACGAGCAGTACTTC. Translating gives CASSTRQGYEQYF.

The V gene is TRBV28, the J gene TRBJ1-6; tentative D call: TRBD1 (5 bases). This CDR3 contains 13 residues. V was cut by 1 base and J by 8 bases, with 6 bases left in between. Germline V gene lookup returns CDR1 MDHEN and CDR2 SYDVKM. The CDR3 spells CASSLFRDSPLHF. CDR3 nucleotide sequence: TGTGCCAGCAGTTTATTCAGGGATTCACCCCTCCACTTT.

The V and J genes are TRBV11-3 and TRBJ2-2, with D uncertain. Trimming took 1 base from V and 6 from J, leaving 6 bases between them. Germline CDR1 and CDR2: SGHNT and YENEEA. This CDR3 spans 13 amino acids. The CDR3 reads CASSLVSAGELFF. CDR3 in DNA: TGTGCCAGCAGCTTAGTGTCCGCCGGGGAGCTGTTTTTT.

The rearrangement uses TRBV24-1 and TRBJ2-3; 11 bases line up with TRBD1. Germline lookup yields CDR1 KGHDR and CDR2 SFDVKD. The CDR3 runs to 15 residues. The ends lost 6 bases at V and 6 bases at J; junction bases unmatched: 7. CDR3 nucleotide sequence: TGTGCCACCAGTCCCCGGACAGGGGGCGCGGATACGCAGTATTTT. Amino acids: CATSPRTGGADTQYF.

The chain recombines TRBV7-7 with TRBJ2-3; D not resolved. Per the germline V gene, CDR1 is SSHAT and CDR2 is FNYEAQ (reference sequence). The CDR3 contains 14 residues. V was shortened by 1 base and J by 4 bases, with 9 bases between the two germline ends. The CDR3 reads CASSLDEVSDTQYF. The DNA of the CDR3 is TGTGCCAGCAGCTTAGATGAGGTTTCAGATACGCAGTATTTT. Combining the CDR3 with reference TRBV7-7 and TRBJ2-3 gives the whole variable domain GAGVSQSPRYKVTKRGQDVTLRCDPISSHATLYWYQQALGQGPEFLTYFNYEAQPDKSGLPSDRFSAERPEGSISTLTIQRTEQRDSAMYRCASSLDEVSDTQYFGPGTRLTVL.